This entry lists 8 T cell receptor beta chains sequenced from one sample in a study of blood T cell repertoires in COVID-19. Sequenced by immunoSEQ multiplex PCR; TCRdb stores in-frame clones only, minus some. The data show a few hundred thousand clones, with roughly 90% seen just once and around 0.88% held by the top ten. The sample was peripheral blood. These receptors originate from a young man with acute or convalescent COVID-19.

In its sample, this clone was seen once. This sequence joins TRBV6-5 and TRBJ1-2, with 9 bases identical to TRBD1. V gave up 6 bases and J gave up 8 bases; unmatched junction bases: 7. The CDR3 is 13 amino acids. The V gene's germline CDR1 is MNHEY and CDR2 SVGAGI. The CDR3 protein is CASRGQGEMGYTF. The CDR3 DNA is TGTGCCAGCAGGGGACAGGGCGAGATGGGCTACACCTTC.

This sequence joins TRBV4-2 and TRBJ2-1; TRBD2 matches 7 bases. CDR1 is LGHNA, CDR2 YNFKEQ, per germline. CDR3 length: 15 residues. J gave up 8 bases and V 0 bases, and 7 bases lay outside the gene matches. CDR3 sequence (DNA): TGTGCCAGCAGCCAAGATCCCCTCGCGGGGGATGAGCAGTTCTTC. Translated: CASSQDPLAGDEQFF.

This clone was picked up one time. The chain employs TRBV5-1 and TRBJ2-5; D unresolved. Germline-derived CDR1 and CDR2 are SGHRS and YFSETQ. The CDR3 extends over 14 amino acids. V was shortened by 1 base and J by 5 bases, with 12 bases between the two germline ends. This chain's CDR3 is CASSLSHPRETQYF. The CDR3 DNA follows: TGCGCCAGCAGCTTGAGTCACCCTCGGGAGACCCAGTACTTC.

The V and J genes are TRBV3-1 (or the pseudogene TRBV3-2) and TRBJ1-1, with D maybe TRBD1 (5 bases). Trimming left V 0 bases short and J 3 bases short, with 11 bases between. The CDR3 is made up of 15 amino acids. The V gene's germline CDR1 is LGHDT and CDR2 YNNKEL (reference sequence). The CDR3 DNA reads TGTGCCAGCAGCCAAGAAGGGGCATGGTACACTGAAGCTTTCTTT. Its translation: CASSQEGAWYTEAFF.

The chain is built from TRBV3-1 (or the pseudogene TRBV3-2) and TRBJ1-5, with 8 nucleotides matching TRBD1. The CDR3 runs to 16 residues. CDR1 and CDR2 (germline): LGHDT, YNNKEL (reference sequence). Unmatched junction bases numbered 6, after V lost 1 base and J lost 4 bases. CDR3 in DNA: TGTGCCAGCAGCCAAGGCAGGGGGCGGCAAAATCAGCCCCAGCATTTT. This sequence encodes CASSQGRGRQNQPQHF.

V usage is TRBV3-1 (or the pseudogene TRBV3-2) and J usage is TRBJ2-5; D is perhaps TRBD2 (7 bases). Germline V gene sequence: CDR1 LGHDT, CDR2 YNNKEL (reference sequence). The CDR3 is made up of 14 amino acids. The V end was cut by 4 bases, the J end by 7 bases, with 16 bases between. Written as DNA, the CDR3 is TGTGCCAGCAGCCGGCGGGGAGGGGGGAGGACCCAGTACTTC. Amino acids: CASSRRGGGRTQYF.

This sequence joins TRBV29-1 and TRBJ1-1; the match to TRBD1 covers 8 bases. The V gene's germline CDR1 is SQVTM and CDR2 ANQGSEA. The CDR3 is made up of 13 amino acids. V trimming: 6 bases; J trimming: 1 base; junction bases outside the gene matches: 4. CDR3 region: CSVETGANTEAFF. The CDR3, as DNA: TGCAGCGTGGAGACAGGGGCGAACACTGAAGCTTTCTTT.

This clone has a single count. The J gene is TRBJ2-7, the V gene TRBV30; TRBD2 agrees at 7 bases. Germline V lookup: CDR1 GTSNPN, CDR2 SVGIG (reference sequence). V was pared by 2 bases and J by 1 base, with 14 bases of the junction left unmatched. The CDR3 totals 17 residues. The CDR3 protein is CAWSRPGSLGRSYEQYF. In DNA form, the CDR3 reads TGTGCCTGGAGTCGTCCAGGGTCCCTCGGGAGGTCCTACGAGCAGTACTTC. Looking up the rest from reference TRBV30 and TRBJ2-7 gives the full variable domain: SQTIHQWPATLVQPVGSPLSLECTVEGTSNPNLYWYRQAAGRGLQLLFYSVGIGQISSEVPQNLSASRPQDRQFILSSKKLLLSDSGFYLCAWSRPGSLGRSYEQYFGPGTRLTVT.